A single sample is the source of the 4 T cell receptor beta chains below, sequenced in a study of T cells after yellow fever vaccination. One entry per CDR3 protein, called by TCRdb with MiXCR from the 5' RACE reads. Of 200,000 to 300,000 distinct CDR3 sequences listed, around 13% are singletons. Sequences were derived from CD4+ T cells sorted from PBMCs, sampled 45 days after the yellow fever booster vaccination. These receptor sequences come from a man aged 25 to 45 who received the YFV17D yellow fever vaccine.

V is TRBV28 and J is TRBJ1-2; no firm D call. The germline V gene encodes CDR1 MDHEN and CDR2 SYDVKM. V shed 4 bases and J shed 2 bases, with 8 bases lying between them. The CDR3 is 13 residues long. Here the CDR3 DNA reads TGTGCCAGCAGTTACCGGGTCAACTATGGCTACACCTTC. Residues: CASSYRVNYGYTF.

There are a few counts of this clonotype. The chain carries TRBV2 and TRBJ1-2; D perhaps matches TRBD1 (6 bases). V shed 6 bases and J shed 6 bases, with 8 bases lying between them. The CDR3 runs 11 residues. Germline CDR1 and CDR2: SNHLY and FYNNEI. CDR3 DNA sequence: TGTGCCAGCAGCAACAGGGATGGCTACACCTTC. It specifies CASSNRDGYTF.

The rearrangement links TRBV7-2 to TRBJ2-1; TRBD2 matches at 12 bases. Germline loops: CDR1 SGHTA, CDR2 FQGNSA. The CDR3 loop spans 15 amino acids. Unmatched junction bases numbered 6, after V lost 5 bases and J lost 7 bases. DNA of the CDR3: TGTGCCAGCAGCCCTCAACTAGCGGGAGGTAATGAGCAGTTCTTC. Protein: CASSPQLAGGNEQFF.

Only a few counts were recorded for this clonotype. V is TRBV7-2 and J is TRBJ2-3; a possible D gene is TRBD1 (5 bases). The length of the CDR3 is 13 residues. Trimming removed 10 bases at V and 1 base at J, with 12 bases between. CDR1 is SGHTA and CDR2 is FQGNSA in the germline V gene. The CDR3 DNA sequence: TGTGCCACCTTCAGGGTCGGCACAGATACGCAGTATTTT. Protein product: CATFRVGTDTQYF. The variable domain in full, with the rest retrieved from reference TRBV7-2 and TRBJ2-3, is GAGVSQSPSNKVTEKGKDVELRCDPISGHTALYWYRQSLGQGLEFLIYFQGNSAPDKSGLPSDRFSAERTGGSVSTLTIQRTQQEDSAVYLCATFRVGTDTQYFGPGTRLTVL.